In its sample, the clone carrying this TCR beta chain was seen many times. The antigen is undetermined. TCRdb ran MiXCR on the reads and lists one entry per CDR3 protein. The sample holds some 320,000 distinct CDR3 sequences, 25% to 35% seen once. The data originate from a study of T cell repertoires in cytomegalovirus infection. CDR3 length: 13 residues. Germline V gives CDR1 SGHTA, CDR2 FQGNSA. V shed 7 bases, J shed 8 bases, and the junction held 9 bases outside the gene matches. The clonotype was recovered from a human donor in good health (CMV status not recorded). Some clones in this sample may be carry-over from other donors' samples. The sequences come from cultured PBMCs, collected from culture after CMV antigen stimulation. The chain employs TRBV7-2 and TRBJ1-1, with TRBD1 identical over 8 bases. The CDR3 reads CASKDRVSAEAFF. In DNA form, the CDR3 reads TGTGCCAGCAAGGACAGGGTTTCAGCAGAAGCTTTCTTT.